This entry describes one TCR beta chain. Its antigen is currently unknown. Other DNA variants within this sample encode the same CDR3. This record belongs to a study of shared clonotypes between healthy human individuals. Sequencing used immunoSEQ multiplex PCR; TCRdb keeps in-frame clones, though not all of them. The sample has about 1.5 million clones, approximately 98% seen once. The CDR3 has 13 residues. Trimming took off 3 bases at V and 2 bases at J, with 7 bases between the two ends. Germline V gene data show CDR1 as SEHNR and CDR2 as FQNEAQ (reference sequence). Study-wide findings and caveats: Donors were few, which limited the genetic and exposure-history diversity represented.

This chain joins TRBV7-9 and TRBJ2-5; D might be TRBD1 (5 bases). Specimen: naive CD4+ T cells sorted from blood. As to subset: CD45RA+ positively selected. The origin of this receptor is a young man in good health. The CDR3 is CASSLRQQETQYF. The CDR3 region has the DNA TGTGCCAGCAGCTTGAGACAGCAAGAGACCCAGTACTTC.